The 12 T cell receptor beta chains below were found in one sample sequenced in a study of CD8 T cells in Susac syndrome. Roughly 0.45 to 1 ug RNA was reverse transcribed with random hexamers. MiXCR, run by TCRdb on the immunoSEQ multiplex PCR reads, gives a single entry per CDR3 protein. In the table there are around 270,000 distinct CDR3 sequences, roughly 85% of which are singletons. Source material: CD8+ T cells from PBMCs. The receptors stem from a human donor with multiple sclerosis.

The chain employs TRBV20-1 and TRBJ1-2; 7 nucleotides align to TRBD1. J lost 3 bases, V lost 2 bases, and 3 bases had no gene match. The CDR3 has 13 residues. Germline lookup yields CDR1 DFQATT and CDR2 SNEGSKA (reference sequence). This CDR3 reads CSARSGGDYGYTF. In DNA, the CDR3 is TGCAGTGCTAGATCAGGGGGTGACTATGGCTACACCTTC.

The rearrangement links TRBV19 to TRBJ2-7, with 11 bases lining up with TRBD1. Germline-derived CDR1 and CDR2 are LNHDA and SQIVND (reference sequence). This CDR3 comprises 15 residues. V shed 6 bases and J 4 bases; nucleotides not matched to a gene: 8. In DNA, the CDR3 is TGTGCCAGTAGACTTCGGACAGGGGGCTCGTACGAGCAGTACTTC. This translates into CASRLRTGGSYEQYF.

This rearrangement joins TRBV12-3 or TRBV12-4 to TRBJ2-1, with 7 bases fitting TRBD2. The CDR3 loop spans 16 amino acids. Losses at the gene ends were 5 bases for V and 2 bases for J; bases not matched to a gene: 9. The CDR3 is CASSRNSGLTYNEQFF. As DNA, the CDR3 is TGTGCCAGCAGTCGTAATAGCGGGTTGACCTACAATGAGCAGTTCTTC.

The chain couples TRBV6-4 to TRBJ2-2, with D tentatively TRBD2 (5 bases). CDR1 MRHNA and CDR2 SNTAGT come from the germline V gene. V lost 3 bases to trimming and J lost 4 bases, with 6 bases between them. This CDR3 region has 13 residues. The CDR3 sequence is CASSESGTGELFF. The CDR3 nucleotides read TGTGCCAGCAGTGAGAGCGGCACCGGGGAGCTGTTTTTT.

This clonotype has just a few counts. This chain links TRBV6-5 with TRBJ2-5; the match to TRBD1 covers 7 bases. V gave up 1 base and J gave up 2 bases; unmatched junction bases: 1. Per the germline V gene, CDR1 is MNHEY and CDR2 is SVGAGI. This CDR3 is built from 14 residues. The CDR3 nucleotides read TGTGCCAGCAGTTACTACAGGGGACAAGAGACCCAGTACTTC. This gives the protein CASSYYRGQETQYF.

The chain is built from TRBV11-2 and TRBJ1-1, with D unresolved. Trimming took 4 bases from V and 4 from J, leaving 19 bases between them. The CDR3 is 16 residues long. Germline values: CDR1 SGHAT, CDR2 FQNNGV. CDR3 residues: CASSYVVGGERTEAFF. Here the CDR3 DNA reads TGTGCCAGCAGCTACGTGGTGGGTGGGGAGCGCACTGAAGCTTTCTTT.

The CDR3 loop is CAWSPGDEQYF. CDR3 bases: TGTGCCTGGAGCCCGGGGGACGAGCAGTACTTC. The chain carries TRBV30 and TRBJ2-7; D may be TRBD2 (6 bases). CDR1 is GTSNPN, CDR2 SVGIG, per germline (reference sequence). There are 11 residues in the CDR3. Trimming left V 3 bases short and J 5 bases short, with 8 bases between.

The chain links TRBV7-9 to TRBJ2-7; TRBD2 agrees at 15 bases. J lost 2 bases, V lost 4 bases, and 9 bases had no gene match. Looked up from germline, CDR1 is SEHNR and CDR2 is FQNEAQ (reference sequence). The length of the CDR3 is 18 residues. Here the CDR3 DNA reads TGTGCCAGCAGCTACGGACTAGCGGGAGGGTCTATGGCCTACGAGCAGTACTTC. Translation gives CASSYGLAGGSMAYEQYF.

The V gene is TRBV5-1, the J gene TRBJ2-7; 7 nucleotides agree with TRBD2. The CDR3 length is 16 residues. V was clipped by 4 bases and J by 2 bases; unmatched bases: 12. CDR1 and CDR2 (germline): SGHRS, YFSETQ. The CDR3 DNA reads as TGCGCCAGCAGCAGACCCAGCGGGGCAGGGCCCTACGAGCAGTACTTC. Its translation: CASSRPSGAGPYEQYF.

This rearrangement joins TRBV30 to TRBJ1-2; D perhaps matches TRBD1 (5 bases). Germline V lookup: CDR1 GTSNPN, CDR2 SVGIG (reference sequence). The CDR3 contains 13 residues. Trimming removed 3 bases at V and 5 bases at J, with 13 bases between. The CDR3: CAWSSGTPYGYTF. Written as DNA, the CDR3 is TGTGCCTGGAGCTCCGGGACCCCTTATGGCTACACCTTC.

This chain joins TRBV5-4 and TRBJ1-2; D not certain. Germline CDR1 SGHNT, CDR2 YYREEE (reference sequence). This CDR3 has 16 amino acids. V was shortened by 0 bases and J by 4 bases, with 16 bases between the two germline ends. CDR3 bases: TGTGCCAGCAGCTTGGAGGGCGGGGAGGTTCGCTATGGCTACACCTTC. It encodes CASSLEGGEVRYGYTF. Full variable domain (missing parts from reference TRBV5-4 and TRBJ1-2): ETGVTQSPTHLIKTRGQQVTLRCSSQSGHNTVSWYQQALGQGPQFIFQYYREEENGRGNFPPRFSGLQFPNYSSELNVNALELDDSALYLCASSLEGGEVRYGYTFGSGTRLTVV.

V is TRBV24-1 and J is TRBJ1-1, with D unresolved. Germline-derived CDR1 and CDR2 are KGHDR and SFDVKD. The CDR3 length is 13 residues. The V end was cut by 1 base, the J end by 7 bases, with 9 bases between. The CDR3 sequence is CATSDFSGVEAFF. As DNA, the CDR3 is TGTGCCACCAGTGATTTCTCCGGGGTTGAAGCTTTCTTT.